The 11 T cell receptor beta chains listed next were all sequenced from one sample in a study of T cell changes during pregnancy in multiple sclerosis. Profiled with immunoSEQ multiplex PCR; TCRdb holds only in-frame clones, not every one. The sample includes roughly 72,000 clones, 80% to 90% of them seen just once. Sequencing used peripheral blood, obtained in the first trimester of pregnancy. These TCRs come from a female donor in good health, enrolled as a control in a pregnancy study.

The V call is TRBV11-2, the J call TRBJ2-5, with TRBD1 matching over 7 bases. Germline CDR1 is SGHAT and CDR2 is FQNNGV. This CDR3 has 13 amino acids. With V trimmed by 6 bases and J by 5 bases, 6 bases remained unmatched. The DNA of the CDR3 is TGTGCCAGCAGGTCGGTACAGGGGGAGACCCAGTACTTC. Amino acid sequence: CASRSVQGETQYF.

The chain recombines TRBV2 with TRBJ2-7; 8 bases are shared with TRBD1. J was trimmed by 4 bases and V by 10 bases; bases with no gene match: 3. CDR1 is SNHLY and CDR2 is FYNNEI in the germline V gene. The CDR3 contains 11 residues. For the CDR3, the DNA is TGTGCCAAACAGGGGGAGTACGAGCAGTACTTC. Encoded protein: CAKQGEYEQYF.

In the case of this clone: In the same sample, other DNA sequences code for this CDR3. This chain links TRBV7-9 with TRBJ1-1; 7 positions match TRBD1. The V gene's germline CDR1 is SEHNR and CDR2 FQNEAQ (reference sequence). V dropped 6 bases and J dropped 1; count of bases not matched to a gene: 2. The CDR3 spans 13 residues. The chain's CDR3 is CASSWTGNTEAFF. The DNA of the CDR3 is TGTGCCAGCAGTTGGACAGGGAACACTGAAGCTTTCTTT. The whole variable domain, remainder taken from reference TRBV7-9 and TRBJ1-1, is DTGVSQNPRHKITKRGQNVTFRCDPISEHNRLYWYRQTLGQGPEFLTYFQNEAQLEKSRLLSDRFSAERPKGSFSTLEIQRTEQGDSAMYLCASSWTGNTEAFFGQGTRLTVV.

The V call is TRBV4-1, the J call TRBJ2-1; 13 bases align to TRBD2. The V segment lost 3 bases and the J segment 8 bases; nucleotides outside the gene matches: 10. In germline, CDR1 is MGHRA, CDR2 YSYEKL. The CDR3 extends over 17 amino acids. The CDR3 loop reads CASSHGLAGVSIDEQFF. The DNA of the CDR3 is TGCGCCAGCAGCCACGGACTAGCGGGAGTAAGTATCGATGAGCAGTTCTTC.

The CDR3 region has the DNA TGTGCTAGTGGTTTGGCCGGGGGAGGGCCGCGGGGCTGGTTCCCTGAAGCTTTCTTT. Its protein is CASGLAGGGPRGWFPEAFF. The chain has TRBV12-5 and TRBJ1-1; tentatively, D is TRBD1 (5 bases). This CDR3 region has 19 residues. The V and J ends lost 1 base and 6 bases respectively, with 27 bases between them. Germline V lookup: CDR1 LGHNT, CDR2 FRNRAP.

The chain is built from TRBV4-2 and TRBJ2-1; 8 bases line up with TRBD2. CDR1 is LGHNA and CDR2 is YNFKEQ in the germline V gene. The ends lost 2 bases at V and 5 bases at J; junction bases unmatched: 8. The CDR3 loop spans 16 amino acids. Written as DNA, the CDR3 is TGTGCCAGCAGCCAACGGACTAGCAGTGGGAACAATGAGCAGTTCTTC. It translates to CASSQRTSSGNNEQFF.

The chain is built from TRBV28 and TRBJ2-2; 8 bases are shared with TRBD2. CDR3 length: 19 residues. V dropped 1 base and J dropped 1; count of bases not matched to a gene: 11. The germline V gene has CDR1 MDHEN and CDR2 SYDVKM. CDR3 nucleotide sequence: TGTGCCAGCAGTTTATACCTGGGACTAGTTGCGCGGAACACCGGGGAGCTGTTTTTT. This sequence encodes CASSLYLGLVARNTGELFF.

The gene calls are TRBV6-5 and TRBJ1-2; a possible D gene is TRBD1 (6 bases). The germline V gene encodes CDR1 MNHEY and CDR2 SVGAGI. The CDR3 covers 15 residues. Trimming took off 5 bases at V and 5 bases at J, with 18 bases between the two ends. The CDR3 bases are TGTGCCAGCAGTAACGTCGGCAGGGGCCAATATGGCTACACCTTC. Protein: CASSNVGRGQYGYTF.

This chain uses TRBV7-6 with TRBJ2-1; possible D gene TRBD2, 6 bases. The CDR3 length is 16 residues. CDR1 is SGHVS, CDR2 FNYEAQ, per germline. Trimming left V 5 bases short and J 2 bases short, with 16 bases between. The CDR3 sequence is CASSPPLAVPYNEQFF. The CDR3 DNA sequence: TGTGCCAGCAGCCCCCCATTAGCGGTCCCCTACAATGAGCAGTTCTTC.

The CDR3 protein is CASSPDRLFYEQYF. In nucleotides, the CDR3 is TGTGCCAGCAGCCCCGACAGGCTTTTCTACGAGCAGTACTTC. The J gene is TRBJ2-7, the V gene TRBV11-1; possibly TRBD1 for D (6 bases). The CDR3 is made up of 14 amino acids. Germline loops: CDR1 SGHAT, CDR2 FQDESV (reference sequence). Trimming removed 5 bases from V and 3 bases from J, with 14 bases in between.

This CDR3 reads CASSLVGLAGGTTDTQYF. The CDR3 coding sequence is TGTGCCAGCAGTTTAGTGGGACTAGCGGGGGGGACCACAGATACGCAGTATTTT. The rearrangement joins TRBV5-4 to TRBJ2-3; the match to TRBD2 covers 16 bases. This CDR3 has 18 amino acids. The trim removed 5 bases at V and 2 bases at J, leaving 8 bases unmatched. Per germline, CDR1 SGHNT and CDR2 YYREEE (reference sequence).